A single sample is the source of the 13 T cell receptor beta chains below, sequenced in a study of cytomegalovirus exposure and HLA in healthy donors. The PCR made use of 60 Vbeta and 13 Jbeta primers. Clones were read by immunoSEQ multiplex PCR, and TCRdb kept only the in-frame ones, dropping some. In the table there are 200,000 to 250,000 clones, roughly 84% of which are singletons. Sequenced sample: PBMCs. These receptors were obtained from a human donor in good health.

In nucleotides, the CDR3 is TGTGCCAGCAGTTTTTTTCTAGCCAAAAACATTCAGTACTTC. It specifies CASSFFLAKNIQYF. The chain recombines TRBV28 with TRBJ2-4; no clear D. The germline V and J ends were trimmed by 3 bases and 0 bases, with 6 bases remaining between them. Looked up from germline, CDR1 is MDHEN and CDR2 is SYDVKM. This CDR3 contains 14 residues.

About this clone: This same CDR3 is encoded by further DNA sequences in the sample. The CDR3 spells CASSLSRGEAFF. The CDR3 coding sequence is TGTGCCAGCAGCTTATCTCGGGGTGAAGCTTTCTTT. The V call is TRBV7-9, the J call TRBJ1-1; no firm D call. The CDR3 loop spans 12 amino acids. Germline V gene lookup returns CDR1 SEHNR and CDR2 FQNEAQ (reference sequence). V was shortened by 2 bases and J by 7 bases, with 8 bases between the two germline ends. The full variable domain, rest sourced from reference TRBV7-9 and TRBJ1-1, is DTGVSQNPRHKITKRGQNVTFRCDPISEHNRLYWYRQTLGQGPEFLTYFQNEAQLEKSRLLSDRFSAERPKGSFSTLEIQRTEQGDSAMYLCASSLSRGEAFFGQGTRLTVV.

The chain employs TRBV5-1 and TRBJ1-4; the D gene is possibly TRBD1 (6 bases). Trimming removed 1 base at V and 11 bases at J, with 15 bases between. The CDR3 runs 14 residues. The germline V gene encodes CDR1 SGHRS and CDR2 YFSETQ. The CDR3 reads CASSLMGAQGKLFF. CDR3 in DNA: TGCGCCAGCAGCTTGATGGGGGCTCAGGGTAAACTGTTTTTT.

This clone was detected a few times. The chain carries TRBV6-6 and TRBJ2-1; the match to TRBD2 covers 15 bases. The V gene end was trimmed by 6 bases and the J gene end by 15 bases; junction bases not matched to a gene: 15. CDR3 length: 16 amino acids. CDR1 is MNHNY and CDR2 is SVGAGI in the germline V gene (reference sequence). CDR3 in amino acids: CASSRTSGRVNMYWFF. The CDR3 coding sequence is TGTGCCAGCAGCCGGACTAGCGGGAGGGTAAATATGTACTGGTTCTTC.

The gene calls are TRBV14 and TRBJ2-7; 8 positions agree with TRBD2. Germline lookup yields CDR1 SGHDN and CDR2 FVKESK. CDR3 length: 15 amino acids. Trimming took 1 base from V and 2 from J; bases not matched to a gene: 4. The CDR3 DNA reads TGTGCCAGCAGCCAAGGATTCGGGGGGGCCTACGAGCAGTACTTC. It yields the protein CASSQGFGGAYEQYF.

The CDR3 bases are TGTGCCAGCGGGGGATCGGGACAGCACACAGATACGCAGTATTTT. Translated: CASGGSGQHTDTQYF. The chain joins TRBV7-8 to TRBJ2-3, with 7 bases identical to TRBD1. The CDR3 runs to 15 residues. Germline V gene lookup returns CDR1 SGHVS and CDR2 FQNEAQ. J was trimmed by 2 bases and V by 8 bases; bases with no gene match: 10.

The chain uses TRBV19 and TRBJ2-1; 10 bases fit TRBD2. The germline V gene encodes CDR1 LNHDA and CDR2 SQIVND (reference sequence). This CDR3 is built from 17 residues. The ends lost 6 bases at V and 2 bases at J; junction bases unmatched: 10. The CDR3 is CASRSSSGSSPYNEQFF. For the CDR3, the DNA is TGTGCCAGTAGATCCTCTAGCGGGAGCTCGCCCTACAATGAGCAGTTCTTC.

This chain uses TRBV28 with TRBJ2-5; D gene unclear. This CDR3 is 15 amino acids long. Trimming stripped 7 bases from V and 4 bases from J, with 19 bases between. Germline lookup yields CDR1 MDHEN and CDR2 SYDVKM. The CDR3 bases are TGTGCCAGCACCAACCAGGCCGGTAACCGAGAGACCCAGTACTTC. Translating gives CASTNQAGNRETQYF.

Comments on this clone: The junction differs from germline at one of its ends, possibly a read error. The CDR3 sequence: CSSSLGGAGGLF. CDR3 coding DNA: TGTTCCAGCAGCTTAGGTGGCGCTGGGGGCTTATTT. This chain connects TRBV7-9 to TRBJ1-1, with D maybe TRBD1 (6 bases). Germline V lookup: CDR1 SEHNR, CDR2 FQNEAQ (reference sequence). The CDR3 length is 12 residues.

The chain carries TRBV4-1 and TRBJ1-1; the D gene is possibly TRBD1 (6 bases). V lost 1 base, J lost 5 bases, and 20 bases lay in between. The CDR3 contains 17 residues. CDR1 is MGHRA and CDR2 is YSYEKL in the germline V gene. The CDR3 is CASSQVRTATEGTEAFF. Written as DNA, the CDR3 is TGCGCCAGCAGCCAAGTCCGGACAGCCACCGAGGGTACTGAAGCTTTCTTT.

Worth noting for this clone: Other nucleotide sequences in the sample specify the same CDR3. The rearrangement links TRBV25-1 to TRBJ1-2; D not certain. Germline CDR1 and CDR2: MGHDK and SYGVNS. The V gene lost 0 bases and the J gene lost 2 bases, with 7 bases spanning the gap. The CDR3 runs 14 residues. CDR3 DNA sequence: TGTGCCAGCAGTGAATATGGGGAGAACTATGGCTACACCTTC. The encoded protein is CASSEYGENYGYTF.

This sequence joins TRBV9 and TRBJ2-6, with 11 bases aligning to TRBD1. This CDR3 spans 17 amino acids. Losses at the gene ends were 4 bases for V and 2 bases for J; bases not matched to a gene: 5. Germline-derived CDR1 and CDR2 are SGDLS and YYNGEE. The CDR3 DNA reads as TGTGCCAGCAGCACAAGGGGACAGGGGGCTGGGGCCAACGTCCTGACTTTC. Residues: CASSTRGQGAGANVLTF.

The rearrangement links TRBV7-2 to TRBJ2-3, with a tentative D call TRBD1 (5 bases). In germline, CDR1 is SGHTA, CDR2 FQGNSA. This CDR3 comprises 15 residues. V was pared by 1 base and J by 4 bases, with 12 bases between. The CDR3 region is CASSLGFQGADTQYF. CDR3 DNA: TGTGCCAGCAGCTTAGGGTTTCAGGGCGCAGATACGCAGTATTTT.